This TCR beta chain comes out of a study of cytomegalovirus exposure and HLA in healthy donors. The PCR employed 60 Vbeta primers together with 13 Jbeta primers. The assay was immunoSEQ multiplex PCR, and TCRdb's table has in-frame clones only and misses some. The sample lists about 120,000 clones; about 76% were seen once. This clone was picked up one time. Germline CDR1 and CDR2: SGHAT and FQDESV (reference sequence). J was trimmed by 4 bases and V by 2 bases; bases with no gene match: 12. The CDR3 covers 17 residues. The chain couples TRBV11-1 to TRBJ2-5; TRBD2 matches at 8 bases. This receptor was obtained from a man in his sixties in good health and CMV-seropositive. Sequencing was carried out using PBMCs. CDR3 protein: CASSLRLRREGRETQYF. For the CDR3, the DNA is TGTGCCAGCAGCTTACGGCTGAGACGGGAGGGCCGAGAGACCCAGTACTTC.